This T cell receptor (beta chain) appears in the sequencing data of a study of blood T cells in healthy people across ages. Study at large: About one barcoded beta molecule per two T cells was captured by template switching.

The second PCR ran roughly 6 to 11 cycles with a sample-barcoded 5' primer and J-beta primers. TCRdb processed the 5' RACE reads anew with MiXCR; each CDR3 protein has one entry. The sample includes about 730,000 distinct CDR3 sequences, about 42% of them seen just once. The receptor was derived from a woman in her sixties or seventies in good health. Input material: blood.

The CDR3 region has the DNA TGTGCCAGCAGCGCAAGTGGGGACTATGCCAATGAGCAGTTCTTC. This translates into CASSASGDYANEQFF. The chain couples TRBV7-3 to TRBJ2-1, with 7 bases lining up with TRBD2. The CDR3 runs to 15 residues. Germline lookup yields CDR1 SGHTA and CDR2 FQGTGA. V gave up 5 bases and J gave up 6 bases; unmatched junction bases: 10.